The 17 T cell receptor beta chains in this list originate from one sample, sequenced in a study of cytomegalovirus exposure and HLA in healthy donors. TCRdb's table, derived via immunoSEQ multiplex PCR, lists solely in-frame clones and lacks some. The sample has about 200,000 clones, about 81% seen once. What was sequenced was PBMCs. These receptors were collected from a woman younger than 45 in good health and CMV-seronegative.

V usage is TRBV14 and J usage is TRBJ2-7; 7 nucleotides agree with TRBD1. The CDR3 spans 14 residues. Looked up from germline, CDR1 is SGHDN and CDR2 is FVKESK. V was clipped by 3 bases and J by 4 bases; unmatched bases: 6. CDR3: CASSQTGWQYEQYF. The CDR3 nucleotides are TGTGCCAGCAGCCAGACAGGGTGGCAATACGAGCAGTACTTC.

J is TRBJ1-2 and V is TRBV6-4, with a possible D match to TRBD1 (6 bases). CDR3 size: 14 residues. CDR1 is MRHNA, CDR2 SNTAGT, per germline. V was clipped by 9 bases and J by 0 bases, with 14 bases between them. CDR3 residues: CASRQDTPNYGYTF. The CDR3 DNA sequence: TGTGCCAGTCGACAGGACACTCCTAACTATGGCTACACCTTC.

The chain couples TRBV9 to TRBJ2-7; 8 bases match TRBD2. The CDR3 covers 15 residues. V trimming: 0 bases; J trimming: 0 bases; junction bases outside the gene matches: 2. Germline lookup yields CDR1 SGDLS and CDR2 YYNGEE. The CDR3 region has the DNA TGTGCCAGCAGCGTAGGACTAGCGAGCTCCTACGAGCAGTACTTC. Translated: CASSVGLASSYEQYF.

CDR3 amino acids: CASSQEGSSYEQYF. CDR3 in DNA: TGTGCCAGCAGCCAAGAGGGGAGCTCCTACGAGCAGTACTTC. The chain carries TRBV4-2 and TRBJ2-7; maybe TRBD2 (5 bases). The CDR3 runs 14 residues. The germline V gene encodes CDR1 LGHNA and CDR2 YNFKEQ. The V gene lost 0 bases and the J gene lost 0 bases, with 6 bases spanning the gap.

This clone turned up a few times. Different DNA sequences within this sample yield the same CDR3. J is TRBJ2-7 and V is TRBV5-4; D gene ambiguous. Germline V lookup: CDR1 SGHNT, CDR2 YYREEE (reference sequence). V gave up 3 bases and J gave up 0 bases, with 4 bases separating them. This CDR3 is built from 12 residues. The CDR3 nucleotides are TGTGCCAGCAGCTCGAGCTCCTACGAGCAGTACTTC. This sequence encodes CASSSSSYEQYF. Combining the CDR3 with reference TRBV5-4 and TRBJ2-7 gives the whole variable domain ETGVTQSPTHLIKTRGQQVTLRCSSQSGHNTVSWYQQALGQGPQFIFQYYREEENGRGNFPPRFSGLQFPNYSSELNVNALELDDSALYLCASSSSSYEQYFGPGTRLTVT.

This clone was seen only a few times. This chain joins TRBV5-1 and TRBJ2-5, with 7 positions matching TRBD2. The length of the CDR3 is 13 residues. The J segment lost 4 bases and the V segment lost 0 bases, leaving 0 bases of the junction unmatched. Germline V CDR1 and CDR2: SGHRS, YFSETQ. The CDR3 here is CASSLASGETQYF. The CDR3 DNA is TGCGCCAGCAGCTTGGCTAGCGGAGAGACCCAGTACTTC.

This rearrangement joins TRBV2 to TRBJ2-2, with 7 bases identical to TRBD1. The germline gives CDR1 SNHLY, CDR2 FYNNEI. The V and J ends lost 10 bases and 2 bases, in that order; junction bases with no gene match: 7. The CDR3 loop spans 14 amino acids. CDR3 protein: CAIDRDSNTGELFF. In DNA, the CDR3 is TGTGCCATAGACCGGGACAGTAACACCGGGGAGCTGTTTTTT.

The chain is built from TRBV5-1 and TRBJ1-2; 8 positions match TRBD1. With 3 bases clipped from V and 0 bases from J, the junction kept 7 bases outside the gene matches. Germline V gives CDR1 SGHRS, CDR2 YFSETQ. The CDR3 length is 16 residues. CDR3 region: CASSWETGAPNYGYTF. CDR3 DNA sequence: TGCGCCAGCAGCTGGGAGACAGGGGCACCTAACTATGGCTACACCTTC.

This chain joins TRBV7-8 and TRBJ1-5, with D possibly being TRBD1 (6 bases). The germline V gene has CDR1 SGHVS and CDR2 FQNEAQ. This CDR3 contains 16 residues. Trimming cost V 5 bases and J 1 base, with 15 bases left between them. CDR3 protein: CASSPGGGGSNQPQHF. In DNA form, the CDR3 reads TGTGCCAGCAGCCCGGGGGGCGGCGGGAGCAATCAGCCCCAGCATTTT.

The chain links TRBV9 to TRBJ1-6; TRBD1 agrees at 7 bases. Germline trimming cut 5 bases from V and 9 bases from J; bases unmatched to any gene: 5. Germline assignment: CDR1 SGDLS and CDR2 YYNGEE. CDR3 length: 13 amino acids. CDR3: CASRGTEGSPLHF. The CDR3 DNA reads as TGTGCCAGCAGGGGGACAGAAGGTTCACCCCTCCACTTT.

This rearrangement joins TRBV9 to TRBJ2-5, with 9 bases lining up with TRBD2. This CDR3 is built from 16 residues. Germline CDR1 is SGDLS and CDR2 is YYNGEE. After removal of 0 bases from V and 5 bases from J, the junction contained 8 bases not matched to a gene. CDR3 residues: CASSVGGVAGVETQYF. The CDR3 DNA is TGTGCCAGCAGCGTAGGAGGGGTAGCGGGAGTGGAGACCCAGTACTTC.

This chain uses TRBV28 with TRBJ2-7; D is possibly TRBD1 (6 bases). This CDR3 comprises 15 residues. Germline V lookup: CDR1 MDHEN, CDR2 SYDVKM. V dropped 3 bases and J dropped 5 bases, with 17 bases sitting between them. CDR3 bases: TGTGCCAGCAGTTTTCCACCAGGGGTAAACCACGAGCAGTACTTC. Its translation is CASSFPPGVNHEQYF.

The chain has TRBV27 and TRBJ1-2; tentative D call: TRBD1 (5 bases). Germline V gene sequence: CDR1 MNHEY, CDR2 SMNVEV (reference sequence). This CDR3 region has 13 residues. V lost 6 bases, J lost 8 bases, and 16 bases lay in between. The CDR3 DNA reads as TGTGCCAGCAGACCCGGGGGGGGTTGGGGCTACACCTTC. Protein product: CASRPGGGWGYTF.

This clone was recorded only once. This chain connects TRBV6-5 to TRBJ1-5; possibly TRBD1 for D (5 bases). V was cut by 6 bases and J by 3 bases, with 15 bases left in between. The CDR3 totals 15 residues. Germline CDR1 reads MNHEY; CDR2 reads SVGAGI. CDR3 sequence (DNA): TGTGCCAGCAGGCCAACTGGGGGGAACAATCAGCCCCAGCATTTT. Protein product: CASRPTGGNNQPQHF.

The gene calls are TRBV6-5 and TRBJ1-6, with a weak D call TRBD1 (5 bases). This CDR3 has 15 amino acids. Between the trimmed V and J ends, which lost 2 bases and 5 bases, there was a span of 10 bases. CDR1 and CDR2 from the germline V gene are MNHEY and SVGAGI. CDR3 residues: CASSYATVNNSPLHF. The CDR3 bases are TGTGCCAGCAGTTACGCGACAGTGAATAATTCACCCCTCCACTTT.

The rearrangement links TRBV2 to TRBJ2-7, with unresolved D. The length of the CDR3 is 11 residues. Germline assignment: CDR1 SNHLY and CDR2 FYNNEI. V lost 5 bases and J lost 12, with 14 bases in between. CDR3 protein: CASSPDTGRYF. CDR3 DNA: TGTGCCAGCAGTCCCGACACCGGCAGGTACTTC.

CDR3 sequence reads: CAWSGFATTNYGYTF. DNA of the CDR3: TGTGCCTGGAGTGGCTTCGCCACTACTAACTATGGCTACACCTTC. The rearrangement links TRBV30 to TRBJ1-2; the D is unclear. Germline assignment: CDR1 GTSNPN and CDR2 SVGIG (reference sequence). This CDR3 is 15 amino acids long. The V end was cut by 1 base, the J end by 0 bases, with 12 bases between.